This T cell receptor beta chain was retrieved from a study of OX40 agonist ivuxolimab in advanced cancers. In the study overall: Patients were dosed intravenously with ivuxolimab at 0.01 to 10 mg/kg every 2 weeks. Patients in dose escalation had liver, melanoma, kidney or head and neck cancers. Earlier treatment with anti-PD-1, anti-PD-L1 or anti-CTLA-4 was permitted, and over 35% had received some. Study findings and constraints: Within 6 weeks, CD4+ and CD8+ blood T cells expanded clonally at 0.1 to 3.0 mg/kg.

The method was immunoSEQ multiplex PCR; TCRdb's version includes in-frame clones alone and lacks a portion of them. The table lists about 77,000 clones, over 85% of them singletons. The V segment lost 0 bases and the J segment 4 bases; nucleotides outside the gene matches: 7. CDR3 length: 17 residues. Germline CDR1 SGHNT, CDR2 YYREEE (reference sequence). In its sample, this clone was seen once. Its antigen is as yet unknown. The sample consisted of CD4+ or CD8+ T cells sorted from blood, taken in a trial of the OX40 agonist ivuxolimab. The clonotype comes from an adult with an advanced solid tumor such as melanoma, head and neck, liver or kidney cancer. The chain couples TRBV5-4 to TRBJ1-6; 7 positions match TRBD1. The chain's CDR3 is CASSLAQGDRYNSPLHF. CDR3 in DNA: TGTGCCAGCAGCTTGGCCCAGGGGGACCGATATAATTCACCCCTCCACTTT. Supplemented by reference TRBV5-4 and TRBJ1-6, the full variable domain reads ETGVTQSPTHLIKTRGQQVTLRCSSQSGHNTVSWYQQALGQGPQFIFQYYREEENGRGNFPPRFSGLQFPNYSSELNVNALELDDSALYLCASSLAQGDRYNSPLHFGNGTRLTVT.